This paragraph reports one T cell receptor (beta chain). This clone has just a few counts. This clone's antigen is unknown. No much larger clone is present one base from it, and per-base qualities are unavailable. The donors were people with melanoma. These data belong to a study of CD4+ T cells in melanoma (dated by TCRdb to 2022 to 2024). As for the study more broadly: The study examined neoantigen-specific CD4+ T cells in human melanoma. Overall study results and their limits: The report described a correlation between neoantigen-specific CD4+ T cells and the function of CD8+ T cells, macrophages and B cells. According to the report, neoantigen-specific CD4+ T cells in melanoma displayed diverse differentiation states.

Library prep was done by the immunoSEQ multiplex PCR assay. TCRdb re-hosts the immuneACCESS table, in-frame sequences only. Its copies lack some clones; in the studies checked, an unresolved V gene accounts for under half of them, and the cause for the rest is not known. This sample gives 7,300 or so clones in total; roughly 50% of them show up just once. The ten biggest clones cover 16% of the sample. This clonotype was obtained from a human donor with melanoma. Sequencing was done on a sample of cells from a culture (not recorded whether cultured in vitro).

The CDR3 here reads CATSISRQSNQPQHF. The bases are TGTGCCACCAGCATCTCCAGACAGTCCAATCAGCCCCAGCATTTT. The chain couples TRBV15 to TRBJ1-5; TRBD1 might be the D gene, on 5 matching bases. The CDR3 starts with the cysteine, ends with the phenylalanine, and has 15 residues. Of the read, only the CDR3 DNA is kept; its 45 bases are in frame from base 1. According to the germline V gene (reference sequence), CDR1 reads LNHNV and CDR2 reads YYDKDF. V is pared back by 4 bases and J by 3 bases, with 13 bases lying between the germline termini.